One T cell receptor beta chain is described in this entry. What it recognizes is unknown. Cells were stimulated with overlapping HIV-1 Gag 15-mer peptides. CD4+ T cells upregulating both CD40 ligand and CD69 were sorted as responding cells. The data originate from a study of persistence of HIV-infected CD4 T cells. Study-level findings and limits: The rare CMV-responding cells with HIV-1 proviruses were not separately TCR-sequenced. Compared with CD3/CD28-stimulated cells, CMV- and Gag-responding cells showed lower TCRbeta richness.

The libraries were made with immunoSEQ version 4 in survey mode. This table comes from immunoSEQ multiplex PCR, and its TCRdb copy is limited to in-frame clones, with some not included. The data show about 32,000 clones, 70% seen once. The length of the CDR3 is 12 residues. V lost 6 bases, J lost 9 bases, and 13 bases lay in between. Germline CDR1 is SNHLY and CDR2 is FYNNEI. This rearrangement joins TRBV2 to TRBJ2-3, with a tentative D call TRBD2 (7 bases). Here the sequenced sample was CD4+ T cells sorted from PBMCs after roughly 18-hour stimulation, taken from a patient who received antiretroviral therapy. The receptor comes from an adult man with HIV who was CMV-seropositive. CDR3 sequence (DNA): TGTGCCAGCAGAGGGGGGGCGGTAACGCAGTATTTT. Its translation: CASRGGAVTQYF.